What follows are 2 T cell receptor gamma chains derived from one specimen sequenced in a study of Vδ1+ human thymocytes. RNA was extracted from the cells and then reverse transcribed. The CDR3 regions were amplified by multiplex PCR from V-gene primers to a constant-region primer. TCRdb processed the multiplex PCR reads again with the CATT caller. This table has some 11,000 gamma-chain clones, over 40% appearing once. Their target antigens are unknown. The study, taken as a whole, reports: Thymic TRG and TRD repertoires appeared highly polyclonal, with Gaussian CDR3 length distributions.

The specimen was Vdelta1+ gamma-delta thymocytes from the thymus. Subset noted: FACS-sorted CD3+ TCRalphabeta- TCRVdelta1+ TCRVdelta2- thymocytes. The receptors stem from a boy younger than two who had congenital heart surgery.

This clone was counted only a few times. This chain connects TRGV5 to TRGJ1 or TRGJ2. There are 11 residues in the CDR3. Germline CDR1 reads VINAFY; CDR2 reads YDVSNSKD. The ends lost 1 base at V and 15 bases at J; junction bases unmatched: 9. The CDR3, as DNA: TGTGCCACCTGGGACAGCCAGTCCCCACTCTTT. Its protein is CATWDSQSPLF.

This sequence joins TRGV8 and TRGJ1 or TRGJ2. In germline, CDR1 is VENAVY, CDR2 YDSYNSRV. J gave up 10 bases and V 3 bases, and 9 bases lay outside the gene matches. The CDR3 has 12 residues. The CDR3 sequence: CATWDDPFKKLF. CDR3 in DNA: TGTGCCACCTGGGATGACCCTTTCAAGAAACTCTTT.